One sample yielded the 18 T cell receptor beta chains listed below, sequenced in a study of beta chain features in type 1 diabetes. Study-level points and caveats: Moderate but significant shortening of TCRB CDR3s was recorded in all four CD4+ subsets from Type 1 diabetes patients.

What these receptors recognize is not known. The investigators reverse transcribed all of the isolated RNA, so they sequenced expressed TCRB transcripts. Method: immunoSEQ multiplex PCR; TCRdb's copy keeps in-frame clones and lacks some. The data hold about 160,000 clones, with roughly 8% observed a single time. The sequencing sample was made of central memory CD4+ T cells from blood. The receptor source for this set is a woman aged 40 to 50 with type 1 diabetes.

This chain links TRBV7-2 with TRBJ2-2; D remains unclear. CDR1 is SGHTA and CDR2 is FQGNSA in the germline V gene. The length of the CDR3 is 13 residues. The ends were cut back, 5 bases at V and 6 bases at J, with 10 bases in the middle. CDR3 DNA sequence: TGTGCCAGCAGCCCCATCAGATCCGGGGAGCTGTTTTTT. Its protein product is CASSPIRSGELFF.

This clone has a handful of counts. Since the CDR3 does not end with the conserved phenylalanine or tryptophan, this likely comes from a read error. The DNA is omitted, as the CDR3 cannot be located on it reliably, and the CDR3 follows TCRdb's listing. The chain couples TRBV18 to TRBJ2-7; TRBD2, as called in the table, went unchecked against the DNA. Germline loops: CDR1 KGHSH, CDR2 LQKENI. The CDR3 is 14 amino acids in total, end residues counted. CDR3 loop: CASSPDRGLAGVKL.

This clone was counted only a few times. The chain links TRBV7-8 to TRBJ1-5, with D perhaps matching TRBD1 (5 bases). Trimming took 1 base from V and 7 from J, leaving 14 bases between them. Germline V gene lookup returns CDR1 SGHVS and CDR2 FQNEAQ. This CDR3 has 15 amino acids. The CDR3 nucleotides are TGTGCCAGCAGCTTAGTCCCTACAGGAGAACAGCCCCAGCATTTT. Translation gives CASSLVPTGEQPQHF.

This clone was recorded at least ten times. The J gene is TRBJ1-1, the V gene TRBV29-1; D is undetermined. Germline loops: CDR1 SQVTM, CDR2 ANQGSEA. CDR3 length: 11 amino acids. The V gene lost 6 bases and the J gene lost 1 base, with 6 bases spanning the gap. CDR3 protein: CSVQENTEAFF. DNA of the CDR3: TGCAGCGTCCAGGAGAACACTGAAGCTTTCTTT.

This sequence joins TRBV19 and TRBJ1-1; TRBD1 matches 9 bases. The length of the CDR3 is 13 residues. Per germline, CDR1 LNHDA and CDR2 SQIVND (reference sequence). With 9 bases clipped from V and 2 bases from J, the junction kept 4 bases outside the gene matches. The CDR3 is CASRGQGNTEAFF. Here the CDR3 DNA reads TGTGCCAGCCGGGGACAGGGAAACACTGAAGCTTTCTTT.

In this sample, this clone turned up a few times. V gene TRBV9 combines with J gene TRBJ2-1; perhaps TRBD1 as D (6 bases). Trimming stripped 0 bases from V and 7 bases from J, with 17 bases between. The CDR3 totals 16 residues. In germline, CDR1 is SGDLS, CDR2 YYNGEE. The CDR3, as DNA: TGTGCCAGCAGCGTAGGGGGACACAGGCGAGGGAATGAGCAGTTCTTC. Its protein product is CASSVGGHRRGNEQFF.

V is TRBV2 and J is TRBJ1-5, with D tentatively TRBD1 (5 bases). In germline, CDR1 is SNHLY, CDR2 FYNNEI. The CDR3 consists of 13 residues. V dropped 8 bases and J dropped 5 bases, with 13 bases sitting between them. The CDR3 DNA follows: TGTGCCAGCGGAGACAGCGACTATCAGCCCCAGCATTTT. Translated, it gives CASGDSDYQPQHF.

The table lists this clone with a few counts. The chain recombines TRBV6-5 with TRBJ1-5; 8 bases line up with TRBD1. CDR3 length: 13 residues. Germline CDR1 and CDR2: MNHEY and SVGAGI. Trimming at V came to 6 bases and at J to 3 bases, leaving 1 base not matched to a gene. The CDR3 sequence: CASRGQDNQPQHF. The CDR3 bases are TGTGCCAGCAGGGGACAGGACAATCAGCCCCAGCATTTT.

A few counts support this clone. V is TRBV7-2 and J is TRBJ2-1; 9 nucleotides line up with TRBD1. CDR3 length equals 15 residues. J gave up 6 bases and V 6 bases, and 9 bases lay outside the gene matches. The germline V gene encodes CDR1 SGHTA and CDR2 FQGNSA. The CDR3 DNA sequence: TGTGCCAGCAGTCGTAGGGACAGGGTTTTCAATGAGCAGTTCTTC. Its protein product is CASSRRDRVFNEQFF.

The chain employs TRBV6-6 and TRBJ1-5; 9 nucleotides line up with TRBD1. This CDR3 is built from 15 residues. Germline assignment: CDR1 MNHNY and CDR2 SVGAGI (reference sequence). V trimming: 4 bases; J trimming: 9 bases; junction bases outside the gene matches: 10. The CDR3 spells CASSSDRGISGPQHF. The CDR3 DNA reads as TGTGCCAGCAGTTCGGACAGGGGCATTAGTGGGCCCCAGCATTTT.

The chain joins TRBV18 to TRBJ2-7; TRBD1 might be the D (6 bases). Trimming took 4 bases from V and 2 from J, leaving 12 bases between them. The V gene's germline CDR1 is KGHSH and CDR2 LQKENI. The CDR3 runs to 14 residues. The CDR3 DNA reads TGTGCCAGCTCACTCCTCCAGGGGCCCTACGAGCAGTACTTC. Protein product: CASSLLQGPYEQYF.

This clone was counted a few times. CDR3 sequence (DNA): TGCGCCAGCAGCCTGAGTAGAGGCTACGAGCAGTACTTC. Protein sequence: CASSLSRGYEQYF. The genes are TRBV4-3 and TRBJ2-7; D remains ambiguous. The CDR3 totals 13 residues. V was clipped by 4 bases and J by 3 bases, with 10 bases between them. Germline CDR1 is LGHNA and CDR2 is YSLEER.

This clone has only a few counts. This chain connects TRBV20-1 to TRBJ1-5; D unresolved. The CDR3 consists of 10 residues. Germline V lookup: CDR1 DFQATT, CDR2 SNEGSKA (reference sequence). V lost 6 bases and J lost 8, with 8 bases in between. The CDR3 nucleotides read TGCAGTGCCGGGGAGGAGCCCCAGCATTTT. Translated, it gives CSAGEEPQHF.

The genes are TRBV7-9 and TRBJ1-2, with D possibly matching TRBD1 (5 bases). Germline-derived CDR1 and CDR2 are SEHNR and FQNEAQ (reference sequence). CDR3 length equals 16 residues. Trimming removed 4 bases at V and 4 bases at J, with 19 bases between. The CDR3 reads CASSYSDTSQGYGYTF. DNA for the CDR3: TGTGCCAGCAGCTATTCGGACACTTCTCAGGGCTATGGCTACACCTTC.

The DNA of the CDR3 is TGTGCCAGCAGCTTAAACAGGGCGACATCCTACGAGCAGTACTTC. Encoded protein: CASSLNRATSYEQYF. This chain links TRBV7-2 with TRBJ2-7; TRBD1 is a possible D gene (6 bases). This CDR3 spans 15 amino acids. The V gene lost 2 bases and the J gene lost 1 base, with 12 bases spanning the gap. Germline assignment: CDR1 SGHTA and CDR2 FQGNSA.

This clone has just a few counts. The V gene is TRBV18, the J gene TRBJ1-4; perhaps TRBD1 as D (6 bases). Trimming pared 0 bases from V and 8 bases from J, leaving 16 bases between. CDR1 and CDR2 (germline): KGHSH, LQKENI. This CDR3 has 16 amino acids. The CDR3 reads CASSPPRPSQGEKLFF. The CDR3 DNA reads as TGTGCCAGCTCACCACCCAGGCCGTCTCAGGGGGAAAAACTGTTTTTT. The whole variable domain, remainder taken from reference TRBV18 and TRBJ1-4, is NAGVMQNPRHLVRRRGQEARLRCSPMKGHSHVYWYRQLPEEGLKFMVYLQKENIIDESGMPKERFSAEFPKEGPSILRIQQVVRGDSAAYFCASSPPRPSQGEKLFFGSGTQLSVL.

This clone came up a few times. The chain joins TRBV2 to TRBJ2-5; TRBD1 agrees at 11 bases. Per germline, CDR1 SNHLY and CDR2 FYNNEI. Losses at the gene ends were 5 bases for V and 5 bases for J; bases not matched to a gene: 7. This CDR3 is 15 amino acids long. CDR3 loop: CASSSGTGGGETQYF. The CDR3 DNA reads as TGTGCCAGCAGTTCCGGGACAGGGGGAGGGGAGACCCAGTACTTC.

This clone was detected a few times. The chain has TRBV7-2 and TRBJ2-4, with TRBD2 matching 8 bases. This CDR3 contains 16 residues. With 4 bases clipped from V and 0 bases from J, the junction kept 5 bases outside the gene matches. Looked up from germline, CDR1 is SGHTA and CDR2 is FQGNSA. The CDR3 spells CASSSSSGGAKNIQYF. DNA for the CDR3: TGTGCCAGCAGCTCATCAAGCGGGGGAGCCAAAAACATTCAGTACTTC. Full variable domain (remainder filled in from reference TRBV7-2 and TRBJ2-4): GAGVSQSPSNKVTEKGKDVELRCDPISGHTALYWYRQSLGQGLEFLIYFQGNSAPDKSGLPSDRFSAERTGGSVSTLTIQRTQQEDSAVYLCASSSSSGGAKNIQYFGAGTRLSVL.